The next 32 T cell receptor beta chains were all read from a single sample in a study of CD8+ T cells in alopecia areata. RNA was extracted and reverse transcribed into cDNA as the sequencing template. Libraries were prepared by immunoSEQ multiplex PCR; TCRdb keeps only in-frame clonotypes and omits some of them. The sample has about 140,000 clones, around 87% seen once. Treatment in this sample: oral pan-JAK inhibitor, 5-10 mg twice daily. This specimen consisted of CD8+ T cells sorted from blood, obtained at week 4, from a patient treated with tofacitinib. The receptors originated from a human donor with alopecia areata.

This clone was observed once. For the CDR3, the DNA is TGTGCCAGCAGCCCGAGGGCCCCCGGGTCCACCGGGGAGCTGTTTTTT. Translating gives CASSPRAPGSTGELFF. The chain joins TRBV14 to TRBJ2-2; weak D call: TRBD2 (5 bases). Germline V gene data show CDR1 as SGHDN and CDR2 as FVKESK. The CDR3 is 16 residues long. V gave up 4 bases and J gave up 4 bases, with 16 bases separating them.

This clone was observed once. This chain joins TRBV6-1 and TRBJ2-7; D is uncertain. The CDR3 has 15 residues. The germline V gene has CDR1 MNHNS and CDR2 SASEGT. The V end lost 1 base, the J end lost 0 bases, and 10 bases lay between the germline ends. The chain's CDR3 is CASSEVETDSYEQYF. The CDR3 DNA follows: TGTGCCAGCAGTGAAGTTGAGACCGACTCCTACGAGCAGTACTTC.

The chain joins TRBV18 to TRBJ2-1, with 8 nucleotides matching TRBD2. CDR3 length: 16 residues. J was trimmed by 3 bases and V by 6 bases; bases with no gene match: 10. The germline V gene has CDR1 KGHSH and CDR2 LQKENI. The CDR3 loop reads CASSLAGGNSYNEQFF. The DNA for the CDR3 is TGTGCCAGCTCGCTAGCGGGTGGCAATAGCTACAATGAGCAGTTCTTC.

This clone was found a few times. The chain combines TRBV7-7 with TRBJ2-1; 13 bases line up with TRBD2. The germline CDR1 and CDR2 sequences are SSHAT and FNYEAQ (reference sequence). The junction had 10 bases not matched to a gene; V was cut back by 7 bases and J by 7 bases. The length of the CDR3 is 16 residues. The CDR3 DNA reads as TGTGCCAGCAAGCCTTGGGGACTAGCGGGGAGAAATGAGCAGTTCTTC. Translation gives CASKPWGLAGRNEQFF.

V gene TRBV6-4 combines with J gene TRBJ2-1; TRBD2 matches 7 bases. Germline V CDR1 and CDR2: MRHNA, SNTAGT. The CDR3 has 15 residues. Trimming at V came to 3 bases and at J to 2 bases, leaving 4 bases not matched to a gene. For the CDR3, the DNA is TGTGCCAGCAGTGAAGTCGGGGGGACCTACAATGAGCAGTTCTTC. Translated: CASSEVGGTYNEQFF.

This clone came up a few times. V is TRBV5-4 and J is TRBJ2-3; 8 bases are a match to TRBD2. Germline CDR1 and CDR2: SGHNT and YYREEE (reference sequence). The CDR3 is 17 residues long. The V and J ends lost 2 bases and 4 bases, in that order; junction bases with no gene match: 12. The CDR3 reads CASSFLGGTSRADTQYF. The CDR3 DNA reads as TGTGCCAGCAGCTTCCTTGGCGGGACTAGTAGGGCAGATACGCAGTATTTT.

The J gene is TRBJ2-7, the V gene TRBV7-9; no clear D. Germline CDR1 SEHNR, CDR2 FQNEAQ (reference sequence). Trimming pared 4 bases from V and 0 bases from J, leaving 7 bases between. This CDR3 is 13 amino acids long. CDR3 sequence: CASSSQSSYEQYF. The CDR3 DNA follows: TGTGCCAGCAGCTCGCAAAGCTCCTACGAGCAGTACTTC.

As regards this clone: One junction end disagrees with the germline gene, perhaps due to a read error. The chain uses TRBV27 and TRBJ1-2; the match to TRBD1 covers 8 bases. In germline, CDR1 is MNHEY, CDR2 SMNVEV (reference sequence). This CDR3 contains 14 residues. The CDR3 nucleotides read TGTGCCAGCAGTCTATCCGGGACAGGAGGTGGCTACACCTTC. It is translated as CASSLSGTGGGYTF.

V and J are TRBV2 and TRBJ1-2, with a weak D call TRBD1 (5 bases). The V end lost 8 bases, the J end lost 1 base, and 8 bases lay between the germline ends. Germline values: CDR1 SNHLY, CDR2 FYNNEI. The CDR3 extends over 12 amino acids. CDR3 residues: CASRQFNYGYTF. The CDR3 nucleotides are TGTGCCAGCCGACAGTTTAACTATGGCTACACCTTC.

V is TRBV29-1 and J is TRBJ1-2; D possibly corresponds to TRBD1 (6 bases). Between the trimmed V and J ends, which lost 7 bases and 7 bases, there was a span of 13 bases. The CDR3 covers 11 residues. The V gene's germline CDR1 is SQVTM and CDR2 ANQGSEA. Written as DNA, the CDR3 is TGCAGCGGAACAGGGAGTGGTGGCTACACCTTC. This encodes CSGTGSGGYTF.

The J gene is TRBJ2-7, the V gene TRBV29-1; 7 bases match TRBD2. J was trimmed by 5 bases and V by 8 bases; bases with no gene match: 12. CDR1 and CDR2 (germline): SQVTM, ANQGSEA. This CDR3 has 13 amino acids. The CDR3 loop is CSHGGETGNEQYF. CDR3 DNA: TGCAGCCATGGGGGGGAGACGGGAAACGAGCAGTACTTC.

The CDR3 is CASSLGGGEQFF. Written as DNA, the CDR3 is TGTGCCAGCAGTTTAGGCGGAGGCGAGCAGTTCTTC. The chain has TRBV27 and TRBJ2-1, with D tentatively TRBD2 (5 bases). There are 12 residues in the CDR3. Germline assignment: CDR1 MNHEY and CDR2 SMNVEV (reference sequence). The ends were cut back, 2 bases at V and 10 bases at J, with 9 bases in the middle.

The chain uses TRBV29-1 and TRBJ2-7, with a weak D call TRBD1 (6 bases). This CDR3 has 15 residues. Germline V lookup: CDR1 SQVTM, CDR2 ANQGSEA. Between the trimmed V and J ends, which lost 2 bases and 2 bases, there was a span of 16 bases. This CDR3 reads CSVELQGSPTYEQYF. Written as DNA, the CDR3 is TGCAGCGTTGAACTGCAGGGGTCCCCCACCTACGAGCAGTACTTC.

This clone was observed once. Distinct nucleotide sequences in the sample also encode this CDR3. The chain uses TRBV4-1 and TRBJ2-7; no definite D call. Germline CDR1 is MGHRA and CDR2 is YSYEKL. The CDR3 loop spans 13 amino acids. V lost 1 base and J lost 0, with 4 bases in between. The chain's CDR3 is CASSQGPSYEQYF. The CDR3 DNA is TGCGCCAGCAGCCAAGGCCCCTCCTACGAGCAGTACTTC.

The CDR3 DNA reads TGTGCCAGCCTGGGACAGGGGAATAACGAGCAGTACTTC. Translating it yields CASLGQGNNEQYF. The chain carries TRBV2 and TRBJ2-7, with TRBD1 matching 10 bases. J was trimmed by 5 bases and V by 8 bases; bases with no gene match: 6. Germline V lookup: CDR1 SNHLY, CDR2 FYNNEI. The CDR3 runs to 13 residues.

V is TRBV9 and J is TRBJ2-3, with 8 bases identical to TRBD1. Germline V gives CDR1 SGDLS, CDR2 YYNGEE. The CDR3 totals 16 residues. V dropped 3 bases and J dropped 0; count of bases not matched to a gene: 6. CDR3 in DNA: TGTGCCAGCAGCGACCCAGACAGGGGTAGCACAGATACGCAGTATTTT. It encodes CASSDPDRGSTDTQYF.

The gene calls are TRBV2 and TRBJ1-5; weak D call: TRBD1 (5 bases). V was cut by 7 bases and J by 0 bases, with 13 bases left in between. The germline CDR1 and CDR2 sequences are SNHLY and FYNNEI. CDR3 length: 15 residues. The CDR3 DNA reads TGTGCCAGCAAAAGGGGTTGGGATAGCAATCAGCCCCAGCATTTT. Translating gives CASKRGWDSNQPQHF.

The rearrangement links TRBV29-1 to TRBJ2-1, with TRBD2 identical over 7 bases. J lost 0 bases, V lost 4 bases, and 9 bases had no gene match. This CDR3 contains 16 residues. Germline V gene lookup returns CDR1 SQVTM and CDR2 ANQGSEA. CDR3 nucleotides: TGCAGCGTTGGCGGGACTAAAAAAAGCTCCTACAATGAGCAGTTCTTC. This codes for CSVGGTKKSSYNEQFF.

V usage is TRBV15 and J usage is TRBJ2-3; the D is unclear. V was shortened by 3 bases and J by 4 bases, with 11 bases between the two germline ends. This CDR3 is built from 14 residues. CDR1 is LNHNV and CDR2 is YYDKDF in the germline V gene (reference sequence). The CDR3 is CATSSRTHPDTQYF. CDR3 DNA sequence: TGTGCCACCAGCAGCCGGACCCACCCAGATACGCAGTATTTT.

This chain connects TRBV4-1 to TRBJ2-3; TRBD2 aligns across 10 bases. Germline lookup yields CDR1 MGHRA and CDR2 YSYEKL. CDR3 length equals 17 residues. Germline trimming cut 4 bases from V and 2 bases from J; bases unmatched to any gene: 9. In DNA form, the CDR3 reads TGCGCCAGCAGCCTCGGACTAGCGGAAGGACACACAGATACGCAGTATTTT. Protein sequence: CASSLGLAEGHTDTQYF.

CDR3 amino acids: CSVGKKGTEAFF. CDR3 in DNA: TGCAGCGTTGGAAAGAAAGGCACTGAAGCTTTCTTT. This chain uses TRBV29-1 with TRBJ1-1; D is uncertain. Deletions cut 4 bases from V and 4 bases from J, with 10 bases between. The CDR3 sequence is 12 residues long. CDR1 SQVTM and CDR2 ANQGSEA come from the germline V gene.

The chain has TRBV27 and TRBJ2-7, with 8 bases that match TRBD1. The CDR3 contains 18 residues. From germline, CDR1 is MNHEY and CDR2 SMNVEV (reference sequence). V was clipped by 3 bases and J by 3 bases; unmatched bases: 16. The CDR3 coding sequence is TGTGCCAGCAGTTTGTCGGGGTCGAGGACAGGGAATTTCTACGAGCAGTACTTC. This codes for CASSLSGSRTGNFYEQYF.

This sequence joins TRBV7-8 and TRBJ2-1; 10 bases are shared with TRBD2. CDR3 size: 17 residues. From germline, CDR1 is SGHVS and CDR2 FQNEAQ. The ends lost 3 bases at V and 6 bases at J; junction bases unmatched: 11. CDR3 sequence reads: CASSLAGIAGGINEQFF. DNA for the CDR3: TGTGCCAGCAGCTTGGCGGGGATAGCGGGGGGCATCAATGAGCAGTTCTTC.

The chain couples TRBV18 to TRBJ2-1, with 14 bases fitting TRBD2. The CDR3 has 17 residues. With V trimmed by 2 bases and J by 3 bases, 3 bases remained unmatched. Germline CDR1 and CDR2: KGHSH and LQKENI. CDR3 nucleotide sequence: TGTGCCAGCTCACCAGGGACTAGCGGGAGTATCTACAATGAGCAGTTCTTC. Its translation: CASSPGTSGSIYNEQFF.

The chain has TRBV5-1 and TRBJ2-1; D is possibly TRBD2 (6 bases). The V gene's germline CDR1 is SGHRS and CDR2 YFSETQ. V shed 0 bases and J shed 9 bases, with 10 bases lying between them. The CDR3 contains 13 residues. For the CDR3, the DNA is TGCGCCAGCAGCTTGGGTGGCGGGATTGAGCAGTTCTTC. This encodes CASSLGGGIEQFF.

This clone was seen at least ten times. The chain has TRBV28 and TRBJ2-3; 10 positions match TRBD1. V trimming: 5 bases; J trimming: 2 bases; junction bases outside the gene matches: 10. Germline values: CDR1 MDHEN, CDR2 SYDVKM. The CDR3 is 17 amino acids. CDR3 nucleotides: TGTGCCAGCAGTGTCAACCCGGGACAGGGGAACACAGATACGCAGTATTTT. Its protein product is CASSVNPGQGNTDTQYF.

The chain has TRBV7-2 and TRBJ1-2, with D unresolved. V lost 11 bases and J lost 2, with 12 bases in between. CDR1 SGHTA and CDR2 FQGNSA come from the germline V gene. This CDR3 has 12 residues. CDR3 DNA sequence: TGTGCCCTCCTTGCGGGGAACTATGGCTACACCTTC. It is translated as CALLAGNYGYTF.

This sequence joins TRBV7-9 and TRBJ2-6; 7 positions agree with TRBD1. Trimming cost V 5 bases and J 3 bases; bases outside gene matches: 13. Germline CDR1 reads SEHNR; CDR2 reads FQNEAQ (reference sequence). The CDR3 is made up of 18 amino acids. The CDR3: CASSPGTVAPSGANVLTF. The CDR3 DNA follows: TGTGCCAGCAGCCCTGGGACAGTCGCCCCCAGTGGGGCCAACGTCCTGACTTTC.

The chain combines TRBV11-1 with TRBJ2-7; the D gene is possibly TRBD1 (5 bases). The CDR3 is 13 amino acids. Trimming left V 1 base short and J 5 bases short, with 9 bases between. Germline V gene data show CDR1 as SGHAT and CDR2 as FQDESV (reference sequence). The CDR3 DNA follows: TGTGCCAGCAGCTTAGTCACCAGGGACGAGCAGTACTTC. Amino acids: CASSLVTRDEQYF.

The sample holds a few counts of this clone. V and J are TRBV11-2 and TRBJ1-2; tentative D call: TRBD1 (6 bases). The germline V gene has CDR1 SGHAT and CDR2 FQNNGV. The ends were cut back, 3 bases at V and 1 base at J, with 12 bases in the middle. The CDR3 has 15 residues. CDR3 DNA: TGTGCCAGCAGCTTGGGGACAAGTATTAACTATGGCTACACCTTC. Protein: CASSLGTSINYGYTF.

The chain joins TRBV29-1 to TRBJ1-2; TRBD1 agrees at 7 bases. V was clipped by 2 bases and J by 4 bases; unmatched bases: 7. This CDR3 is 14 amino acids long. CDR1 and CDR2 from the germline V gene are SQVTM and ANQGSEA. CDR3 sequence reads: CSVEHEQGLYGYTF. CDR3 coding DNA: TGCAGCGTTGAACACGAACAGGGGCTCTATGGCTACACCTTC.

The gene calls are TRBV29-1 and TRBJ2-1; D gene unclear. With 3 bases removed from V and 8 bases from J, the gap between germline ends came to 14 bases. The CDR3 covers 13 residues. The V gene's germline CDR1 is SQVTM and CDR2 ANQGSEA. DNA of the CDR3: TGCAGCGTTGATCCGAGAATCGGCGATGAGCAGTTCTTC. Translated, it gives CSVDPRIGDEQFF.